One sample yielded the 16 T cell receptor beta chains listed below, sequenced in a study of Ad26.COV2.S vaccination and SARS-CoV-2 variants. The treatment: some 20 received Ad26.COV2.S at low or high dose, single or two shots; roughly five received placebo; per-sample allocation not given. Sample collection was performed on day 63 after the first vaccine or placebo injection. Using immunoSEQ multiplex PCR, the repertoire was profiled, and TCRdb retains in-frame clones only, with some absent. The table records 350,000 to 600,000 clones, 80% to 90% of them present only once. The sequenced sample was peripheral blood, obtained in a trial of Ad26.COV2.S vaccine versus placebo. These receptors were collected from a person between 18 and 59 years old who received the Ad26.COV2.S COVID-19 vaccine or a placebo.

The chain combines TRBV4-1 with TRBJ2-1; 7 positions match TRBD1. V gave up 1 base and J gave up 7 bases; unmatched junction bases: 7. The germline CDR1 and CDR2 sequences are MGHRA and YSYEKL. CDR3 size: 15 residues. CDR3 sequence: CASSQGQRQGNEQFF. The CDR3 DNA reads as TGCGCCAGCAGCCAAGGTCAGCGACAGGGAAATGAGCAGTTCTTC.

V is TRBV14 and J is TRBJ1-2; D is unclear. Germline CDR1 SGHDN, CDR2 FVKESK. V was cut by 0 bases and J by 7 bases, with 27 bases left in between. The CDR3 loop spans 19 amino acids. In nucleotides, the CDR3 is TGTGCCAGCAGCCAAGAATCCTTTAGCCTTATCGGACCGACGGGTGGCTACACCTTC. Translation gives CASSQESFSLIGPTGGYTF.

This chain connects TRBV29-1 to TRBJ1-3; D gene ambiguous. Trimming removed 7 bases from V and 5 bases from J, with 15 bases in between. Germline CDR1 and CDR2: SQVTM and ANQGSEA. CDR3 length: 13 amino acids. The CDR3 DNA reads TGCAGCGCGGCACCTCTAGCTAGAAACACCATATATTTT. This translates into CSAAPLARNTIYF.

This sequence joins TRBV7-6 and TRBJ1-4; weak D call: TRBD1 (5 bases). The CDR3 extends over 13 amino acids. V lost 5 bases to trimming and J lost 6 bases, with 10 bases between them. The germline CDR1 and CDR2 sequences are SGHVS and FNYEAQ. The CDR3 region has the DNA TGTGCCAGCAGCCCTTCAGGGTATGAAAAACTGTTTTTT. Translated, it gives CASSPSGYEKLFF.

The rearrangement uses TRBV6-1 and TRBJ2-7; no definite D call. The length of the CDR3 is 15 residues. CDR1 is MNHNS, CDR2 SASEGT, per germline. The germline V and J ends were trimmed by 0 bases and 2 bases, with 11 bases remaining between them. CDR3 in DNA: TGTGCCAGCAGTGAAGCGCTTCCCGTTACCTACGAGCAGTACTTC. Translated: CASSEALPVTYEQYF.

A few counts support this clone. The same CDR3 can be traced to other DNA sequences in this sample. The DNA of the CDR3 is TGTGCCAGCAGTTCTCGCTACGAGCAGTACTTC. As protein: CASSSRYEQYF. V gene TRBV28 combines with J gene TRBJ2-7; no clear D gene. CDR1 and CDR2 (germline): MDHEN, SYDVKM. This CDR3 has 11 amino acids. Trimming removed 4 bases from V and 3 bases from J, with 4 bases in between.

CDR3 region: CASSPRGYQETQYF. In DNA, the CDR3 is TGTGCCAGCAGTCCGAGGGGTTACCAAGAGACCCAGTACTTC. The V and J genes are TRBV14 and TRBJ2-5, with D perhaps TRBD1 or TRBD2 (5 bases each). V dropped 6 bases and J dropped 0 bases, with 11 bases sitting between them. The CDR3 has 14 residues. Germline V gene sequence: CDR1 SGHDN, CDR2 FVKESK.

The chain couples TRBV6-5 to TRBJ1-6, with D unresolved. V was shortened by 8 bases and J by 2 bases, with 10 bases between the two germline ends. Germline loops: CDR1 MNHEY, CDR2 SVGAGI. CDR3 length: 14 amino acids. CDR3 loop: CASGPGAYNSPLHF. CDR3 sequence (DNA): TGTGCCAGCGGCCCTGGAGCCTATAATTCACCCCTCCACTTT.

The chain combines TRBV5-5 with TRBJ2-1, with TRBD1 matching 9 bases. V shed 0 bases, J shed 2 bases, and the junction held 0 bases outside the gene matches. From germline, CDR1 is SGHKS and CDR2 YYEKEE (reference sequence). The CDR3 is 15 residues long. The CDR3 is CASSLGQGAYNEQFF. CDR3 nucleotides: TGTGCCAGCAGCTTGGGACAGGGGGCCTACAATGAGCAGTTCTTC.

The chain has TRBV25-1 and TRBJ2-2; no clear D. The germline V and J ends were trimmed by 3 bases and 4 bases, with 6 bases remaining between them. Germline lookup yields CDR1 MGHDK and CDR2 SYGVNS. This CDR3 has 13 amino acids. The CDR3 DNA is TGTGCCAGCAGTGAGGGGTTCACCGGGGAGCTGTTTTTT. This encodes CASSEGFTGELFF.

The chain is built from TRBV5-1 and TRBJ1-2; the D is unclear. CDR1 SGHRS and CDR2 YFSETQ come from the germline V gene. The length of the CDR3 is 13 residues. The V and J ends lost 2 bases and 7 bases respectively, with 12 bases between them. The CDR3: CASSFREWGGYTF. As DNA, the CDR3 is TGCGCCAGCAGCTTCCGGGAATGGGGTGGCTACACCTTC. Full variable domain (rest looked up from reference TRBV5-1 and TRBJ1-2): KAGVTQTPRYLIKTRGQQVTLSCSPISGHRSVSWYQQTPGQGLQFLFEYFSETQRNKGNFPGRFSGRQFSNSRSEMNVSTLELGDSALYLCASSFREWGGYTFGSGTRLTVV.

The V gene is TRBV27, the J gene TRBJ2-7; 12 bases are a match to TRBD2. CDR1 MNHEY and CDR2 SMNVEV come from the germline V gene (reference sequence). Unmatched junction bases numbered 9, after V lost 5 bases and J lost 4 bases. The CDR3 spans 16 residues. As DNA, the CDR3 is TGTGCCAGCAGTCCCTGGACTAGCGGGGAACTTTACGAGCAGTACTTC. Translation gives CASSPWTSGELYEQYF.

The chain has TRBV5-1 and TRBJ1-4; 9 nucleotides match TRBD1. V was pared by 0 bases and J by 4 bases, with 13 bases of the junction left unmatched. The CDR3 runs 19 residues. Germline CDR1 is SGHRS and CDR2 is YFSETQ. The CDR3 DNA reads TGCGCCAGCAGCTTGGGCCGAACCTCCGGGACAGGGTTTAATGAAAAACTGTTTTTT. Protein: CASSLGRTSGTGFNEKLFF.

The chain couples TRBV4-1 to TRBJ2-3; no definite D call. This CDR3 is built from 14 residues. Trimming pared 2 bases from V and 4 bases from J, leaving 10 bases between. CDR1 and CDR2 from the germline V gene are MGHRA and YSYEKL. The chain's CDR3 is CASSQLYPPDTQYF. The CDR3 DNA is TGCGCCAGCAGCCAATTGTATCCCCCAGATACGCAGTATTTT.

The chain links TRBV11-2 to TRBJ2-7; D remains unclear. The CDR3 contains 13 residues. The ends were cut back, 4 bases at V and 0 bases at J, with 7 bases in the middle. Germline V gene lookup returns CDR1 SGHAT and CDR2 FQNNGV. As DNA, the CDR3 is TGTGCCAGCAGCTCGGAGAGCTCCTACGAGCAGTACTTC. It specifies CASSSESSYEQYF.

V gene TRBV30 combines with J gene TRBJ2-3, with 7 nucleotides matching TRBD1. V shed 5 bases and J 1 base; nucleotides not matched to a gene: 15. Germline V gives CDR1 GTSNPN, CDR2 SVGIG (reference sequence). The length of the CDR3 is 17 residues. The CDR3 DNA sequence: TGTGCCTGGGGCCATGGGACAGCCAGCTTAGGCACAGATACGCAGTATTTT. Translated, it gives CAWGHGTASLGTDTQYF.